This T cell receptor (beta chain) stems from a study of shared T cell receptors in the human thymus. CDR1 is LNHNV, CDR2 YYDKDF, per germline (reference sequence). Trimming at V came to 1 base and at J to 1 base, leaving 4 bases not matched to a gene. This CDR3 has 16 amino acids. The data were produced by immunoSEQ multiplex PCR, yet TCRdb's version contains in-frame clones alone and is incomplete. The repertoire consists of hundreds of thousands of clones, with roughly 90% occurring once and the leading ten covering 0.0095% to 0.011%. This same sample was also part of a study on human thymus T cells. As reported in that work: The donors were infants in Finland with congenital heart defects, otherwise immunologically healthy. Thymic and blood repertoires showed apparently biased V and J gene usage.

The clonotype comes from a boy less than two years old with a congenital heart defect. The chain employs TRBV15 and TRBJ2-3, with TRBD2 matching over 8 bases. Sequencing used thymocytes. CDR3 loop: CATSRVRGGGTDTQYF. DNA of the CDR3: TGTGCCACCAGCAGAGTTCGGGGGGGAGGCACAGATACGCAGTATTTT.